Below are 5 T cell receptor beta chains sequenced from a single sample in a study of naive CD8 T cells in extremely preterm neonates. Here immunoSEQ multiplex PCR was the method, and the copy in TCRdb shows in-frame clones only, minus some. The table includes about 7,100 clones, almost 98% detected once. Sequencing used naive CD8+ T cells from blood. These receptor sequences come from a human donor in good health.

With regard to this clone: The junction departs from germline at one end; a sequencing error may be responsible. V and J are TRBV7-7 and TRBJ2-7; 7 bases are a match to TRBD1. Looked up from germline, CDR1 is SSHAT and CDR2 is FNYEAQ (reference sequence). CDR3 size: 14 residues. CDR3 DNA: TGTGCTAGCAGTCCAGGGGGTGCGCCCTACGAGCAGTACTTC. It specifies CASSPGGAPYEQYF.

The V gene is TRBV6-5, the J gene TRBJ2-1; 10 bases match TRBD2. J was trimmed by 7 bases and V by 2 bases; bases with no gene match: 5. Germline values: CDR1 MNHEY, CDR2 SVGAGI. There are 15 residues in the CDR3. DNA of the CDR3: TGTGCCAGCAGTTACCAACTAGCGGGACTAAATGAGCAGTTCTTC. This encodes CASSYQLAGLNEQFF.

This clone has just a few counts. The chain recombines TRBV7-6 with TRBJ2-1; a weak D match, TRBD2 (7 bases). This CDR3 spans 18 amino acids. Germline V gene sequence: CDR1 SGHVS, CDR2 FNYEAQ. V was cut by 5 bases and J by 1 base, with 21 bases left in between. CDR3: CASSPGASGQGSYNEQFF. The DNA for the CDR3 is TGTGCCAGCAGCCCCGGGGCTAGCGGCCAGGGGTCCTACAATGAGCAGTTCTTC.

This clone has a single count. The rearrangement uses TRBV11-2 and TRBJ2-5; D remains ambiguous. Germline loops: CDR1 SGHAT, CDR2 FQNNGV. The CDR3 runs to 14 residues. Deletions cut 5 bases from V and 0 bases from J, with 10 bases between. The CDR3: CASSLDRDQETQYF. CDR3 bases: TGTGCCAGCAGCCTCGACCGGGACCAAGAGACCCAGTACTTC.

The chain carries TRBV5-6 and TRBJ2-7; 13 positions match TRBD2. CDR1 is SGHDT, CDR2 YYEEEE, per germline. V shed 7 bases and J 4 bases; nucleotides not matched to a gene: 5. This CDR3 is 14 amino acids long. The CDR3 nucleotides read TGTGCCAGCCACGGGGGACTAGCGGGATACGAGCAGTACTTC. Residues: CASHGGLAGYEQYF.